A selection of T cell receptor beta chains follows, all from one sample in a study of cytomegalovirus exposure and HLA in healthy donors. Profiled with immunoSEQ multiplex PCR; TCRdb holds only in-frame clones, not every one. The sample yields around 92,000 clones, more than 75% seen once. Sequenced: PBMCs. These receptors were obtained from a human donor in good health. Both conserved end residues are part of each CDR3. The order of the fields is V gene, CDR3 length, J gene, clone size, D gene, CDR3 protein, CDR3 DNA. D genes are given only for firm matches. Expanded clones get a size class; other rows say once, few or many, or leave the size out.

v_call: TRBV4-1; cdr3_length: 16; j_call: TRBJ2-3; clone_size: NA; d_call: TRBD2; cdr3_aa: CASSQPGLVGSDTQYF; cdr3_nt: TGCGCCAGCAGCCAGCCGGGACTAGTCGGGTCAGATACGCAGTATTTT
v_call: TRBV10-3; cdr3_length: 14; j_call: TRBJ1-5; clone_size: NA; d_call: NA; cdr3_aa: CAISRESSNQPQHF; cdr3_nt: TGTGCCATCAGCAGGGAATCTAGCAATCAGCCCCAGCATTTT
v_call: TRBV2; cdr3_length: 13; j_call: TRBJ1-2; clone_size: few; d_call: NA; cdr3_aa: CASSEAGACGYTF; cdr3_nt: TGTGCCAGCAGTGAAGCAGGGGCTTGTGGCTACACCTTC
v_call: TRBV27; cdr3_length: 14; j_call: TRBJ1-2; clone_size: NA; d_call: TRBD1; cdr3_aa: CASSHGQGNYGYTF; cdr3_nt: TGTGCCAGCAGTCACGGACAGGGCAACTATGGCTACACCTTC
v_call: TRBV6-5; cdr3_length: 14; j_call: TRBJ1-2; clone_size: NA; d_call: TRBD1; cdr3_aa: CASSYLPDRGGYTF; cdr3_nt: TGTGCCAGCAGTTACCTCCCGGACAGGGGCGGCTACACCTTC
v_call: TRBV14; cdr3_length: 17; j_call: TRBJ1-1; clone_size: NA; d_call: TRBD1; cdr3_aa: CASSQVPRQGPFSEAFF; cdr3_nt: TGTGCCAGCAGCCAAGTCCCCCGACAGGGACCCTTCTCTGAAGCTTTCTTT
v_call: TRBV18; cdr3_length: 13; j_call: TRBJ1-4; clone_size: once; d_call: NA; cdr3_aa: CASSPRGDEKLFF; cdr3_nt: TGTGCCAGCTCACCGCGCGGTGATGAAAAACTGTTTTTT
v_call: TRBV5-1; cdr3_length: 17; j_call: TRBJ2-2; clone_size: NA; d_call: TRBD1; cdr3_aa: CASSLGLGTGVTGELFF; cdr3_nt: TGCGCCAGCAGCTTGGGGCTCGGGACAGGGGTCACCGGGGAGCTGTTTTTT
v_call: TRBV6-4; cdr3_length: 15; j_call: TRBJ2-3; clone_size: NA; d_call: TRBD2; cdr3_aa: CASSPSGGSADTQYF; cdr3_nt: TGTGCCAGCAGTCCTAGCGGGGGGAGCGCAGATACGCAGTATTTT
v_call: TRBV5-1; cdr3_length: 15; j_call: TRBJ1-5; clone_size: once; d_call: TRBD1; cdr3_aa: CASSPGQGNTQPQHF; cdr3_nt: TGCGCCAGCAGCCCCGGACAGGGGAACACCCAGCCCCAGCATTTT
v_call: TRBV5-1; cdr3_length: 16; j_call: TRBJ2-2; clone_size: NA; d_call: TRBD2; cdr3_aa: CASSLDGLAGVRELFF; cdr3_nt: TGCGCCAGCAGCTTGGACGGACTAGCGGGGGTTCGGGAGCTGTTTTTT
v_call: TRBV10-3; cdr3_length: 11; j_call: TRBJ2-7; clone_size: NA; d_call: NA; cdr3_aa: CAIGGDYEQYF; cdr3_nt: TGTGCCATCGGAGGGGACTACGAGCAGTACTTC
v_call: TRBV10-3; cdr3_length: 14; j_call: TRBJ1-2; clone_size: NA; d_call: TRBD1; cdr3_aa: CAIGDRKANYGYTF; cdr3_nt: TGTGCCATCGGGGACAGAAAAGCTAACTATGGCTACACCTTC
v_call: TRBV5-1; cdr3_length: 18; j_call: TRBJ1-3; clone_size: NA; d_call: NA; cdr3_aa: CASSLFLEGEVAGNTIYF; cdr3_nt: TGCGCCAGCAGCTTGTTTCTTGAGGGGGAAGTGGCTGGAAACACCATATATTTT
v_call: TRBV19; cdr3_length: 15; j_call: TRBJ1-5; clone_size: many; d_call: TRBD1; cdr3_aa: CASHSRQGAGQPQHF; cdr3_nt: TGTGCCAGCCACTCACGACAGGGGGCTGGTCAGCCCCAGCATTTT
v_call: TRBV10-2; cdr3_length: 13; j_call: TRBJ2-7; clone_size: NA; d_call: NA; cdr3_aa: CASSELPQGEQYF; cdr3_nt: TGCGCCAGCAGTGAGCTACCCCAGGGGGAGCAGTACTTC
v_call: TRBV7-2; cdr3_length: 15; j_call: TRBJ1-1; clone_size: once; d_call: TRBD1; cdr3_aa: CASSRRTGMNTEAFF; cdr3_nt: TGTGCCAGCAGCAGAAGGACAGGGATGAACACTGAAGCTTTCTTT
v_call: TRBV11-2; cdr3_length: 18; j_call: TRBJ1-4; clone_size: NA; d_call: TRBD1; cdr3_aa: CASSHGTAIFATNEKLFF; cdr3_nt: TGTGCCAGCAGCCATGGGACAGCGATTTTTGCAACTAATGAAAAACTGTTTTTT
v_call: TRBV30; cdr3_length: 11; j_call: TRBJ2-7; clone_size: NA; d_call: TRBD2; cdr3_aa: CASGGAGPLYF; cdr3_nt: TGTGCCTCGGGGGGGGCGGGCCCCCTGTACTTC
v_call: TRBV6-5; cdr3_length: 12; j_call: TRBJ2-5; clone_size: NA; d_call: NA; cdr3_aa: CASSYRGETQYF; cdr3_nt: TGTGCCAGCAGTTACCGGGGAGAGACCCAGTACTTC
v_call: TRBV5-4; cdr3_length: 15; j_call: TRBJ1-1; clone_size: NA; d_call: TRBD1; cdr3_aa: CASSVLDRLGTEAFF; cdr3_nt: TGTGCCAGCAGCGTATTGGACAGGCTGGGTACTGAAGCTTTCTTT
v_call: TRBV30; cdr3_length: 14; j_call: TRBJ2-3; clone_size: NA; d_call: TRBD2; cdr3_aa: CAAPLAGGVDTQYF; cdr3_nt: TGTGCCGCCCCACTAGCGGGAGGAGTTGATACGCAGTATTTT
v_call: TRBV5-5; cdr3_length: 14; j_call: TRBJ1-1; clone_size: NA; d_call: NA; cdr3_aa: CASSLGIGGTEAFF; cdr3_nt: TGTGCCAGCAGCTTGGGAATCGGAGGGACTGAAGCTTTCTTT
v_call: TRBV7-2; cdr3_length: 16; j_call: TRBJ1-3; clone_size: few; d_call: NA; cdr3_aa: CASSPMGGFVGNTIYF; cdr3_nt: TGTGCCAGCAGCCCAATGGGAGGGTTCGTTGGAAACACCATATATTTT
v_call: TRBV5-1; cdr3_length: 14; j_call: TRBJ2-5; clone_size: NA; d_call: NA; cdr3_aa: CASSLTRGQETQYF; cdr3_nt: TGCGCCAGCAGCTTGACGCGGGGCCAAGAGACCCAGTACTTC
v_call: TRBV14; cdr3_length: 16; j_call: TRBJ1-1; clone_size: few; d_call: NA; cdr3_aa: CASSQARPGYGSEAFF; cdr3_nt: TGTGCCAGCAGCCAAGCAAGGCCAGGGTATGGATCTGAAGCTTTCTTT
v_call: TRBV7-2; cdr3_length: 17; j_call: TRBJ2-7; clone_size: NA; d_call: NA; cdr3_aa: CASSLESPRRPSYEQYF; cdr3_nt: TGTGCCAGCAGCTTAGAGTCCCCGCGCAGGCCTTCCTACGAGCAGTACTTC
v_call: TRBV6-5; cdr3_length: 15; j_call: TRBJ2-7; clone_size: NA; d_call: TRBD1; cdr3_aa: CASASLRGFSYEQYF; cdr3_nt: TGTGCCAGCGCATCCCTCAGGGGGTTCTCCTACGAGCAGTACTTC
v_call: TRBV7-9; cdr3_length: 15; j_call: TRBJ2-3; clone_size: NA; d_call: TRBD2; cdr3_aa: CASSFRGEPIWAQYF; cdr3_nt: TGTGCCAGCAGCTTTCGGGGGGAACCTATCTGGGCGCAGTATTTT
v_call: TRBV5-1; cdr3_length: 14; j_call: TRBJ2-5; clone_size: once; d_call: NA; cdr3_aa: CASSLVGAQETQYF; cdr3_nt: TGCGCCAGCAGCTTGGTAGGGGCTCAAGAGACCCAGTACTTC
v_call: TRBV30; cdr3_length: 12; j_call: TRBJ2-7; clone_size: NA; d_call: NA; cdr3_aa: CAVDLSSYEQYF; cdr3_nt: TGTGCCGTCGATCTAAGCTCCTACGAGCAGTACTTC
v_call: TRBV19; cdr3_length: 15; j_call: TRBJ2-1; clone_size: NA; d_call: TRBD2; cdr3_aa: CASSIEGLADNEQFF; cdr3_nt: TGTGCCAGTAGTATAGAGGGACTAGCGGACAATGAGCAGTTCTTC
v_call: TRBV6-5; cdr3_length: 15; j_call: TRBJ2-1; clone_size: NA; d_call: TRBD1; cdr3_aa: CASSPRTGGYNEQFF; cdr3_nt: TGTGCCAGCAGTCCTAGGACAGGGGGCTACAATGAGCAGTTCTTC
v_call: TRBV19; cdr3_length: 15; j_call: TRBJ1-1; clone_size: NA; d_call: NA; cdr3_aa: CASSENRELVTEAFF; cdr3_nt: TGTGCCAGTAGTGAAAACAGGGAGCTCGTCACTGAAGCTTTCTTT
v_call: TRBV9; cdr3_length: 13; j_call: TRBJ2-3; clone_size: NA; d_call: NA; cdr3_aa: CASSVAQTDTQYF; cdr3_nt: TGTGCCAGCAGCGTAGCTCAGACAGATACGCAGTATTTT
v_call: TRBV19; cdr3_length: 15; j_call: TRBJ2-1; clone_size: NA; d_call: TRBD2; cdr3_aa: CASSIGTSGPREQFF; cdr3_nt: TGTGCCAGTAGTATTGGGACTAGCGGACCTCGTGAGCAGTTCTTC
v_call: TRBV30; cdr3_length: 13; j_call: TRBJ1-2; clone_size: few; d_call: NA; cdr3_aa: CAWSRELNYGYTF; cdr3_nt: TGTGCCTGGAGTAGAGAATTAAACTATGGCTACACCTTC
v_call: TRBV19; cdr3_length: 13; j_call: TRBJ2-2; clone_size: NA; d_call: NA; cdr3_aa: CASTEGNTGELFF; cdr3_nt: TGTGCCAGTACTGAGGGAAACACCGGGGAGCTGTTTTTT
v_call: TRBV18; cdr3_length: 16; j_call: TRBJ2-7; clone_size: few; d_call: TRBD1; cdr3_aa: CASSPKGTGGAGEQYF; cdr3_nt: TGTGCCAGCTCACCAAAAGGGACAGGGGGCGCGGGCGAGCAGTACTTC
v_call: TRBV30; cdr3_length: 13; j_call: TRBJ1-1; clone_size: once; d_call: NA; cdr3_aa: CAWSFTMNTEAFF; cdr3_nt: TGTGCCTGGAGTTTCACAATGAACACTGAAGCTTTCTTT
v_call: TRBV2; cdr3_length: 15; j_call: TRBJ2-3; clone_size: once; d_call: TRBD2; cdr3_aa: CASGWTSGGTDTQYF; cdr3_nt: TGTGCCAGCGGATGGACTAGCGGGGGGACAGATACGCAGTATTTT
v_call: TRBV6-5; cdr3_length: 14; j_call: TRBJ1-2; clone_size: NA; d_call: NA; cdr3_aa: CASRPGQLSHGYTF; cdr3_nt: TGTGCCAGCAGACCAGGACAGTTGTCCCATGGCTACACCTTC
v_call: TRBV5-1; cdr3_length: 16; j_call: TRBJ2-2; clone_size: NA; d_call: TRBD1; cdr3_aa: CASRPTGQGVTGELFF; cdr3_nt: TGCGCCAGCAGACCAACGGGACAGGGGGTTACCGGGGAGCTGTTTTTT
v_call: TRBV11-2; cdr3_length: 16; j_call: TRBJ2-5; clone_size: NA; d_call: NA; cdr3_aa: CASSQGPRGVRETQYF; cdr3_nt: TGTGCCAGCAGCCAAGGACCCCGCGGGGTGCGGGAGACCCAGTACTTC
v_call: TRBV7-9; cdr3_length: 15; j_call: TRBJ2-7; clone_size: NA; d_call: NA; cdr3_aa: CASSEKDTLIREQYF; cdr3_nt: TGTGCCAGCAGCGAAAAGGACACTCTCATCCGCGAGCAGTACTTC
v_call: TRBV19; cdr3_length: 15; j_call: TRBJ2-1; clone_size: NA; d_call: NA; cdr3_aa: CATTDRTHSYNEQFF; cdr3_nt: TGTGCCACTACAGACCGGACACATTCCTACAATGAGCAGTTCTTC
v_call: TRBV6-1; cdr3_length: 14; j_call: TRBJ1-1; clone_size: few; d_call: NA; cdr3_aa: CASSAGLKNTEAFF; cdr3_nt: TGTGCCAGCAGTGCGGGACTCAAGAACACTGAAGCTTTCTTT
v_call: TRBV6-1; cdr3_length: 13; j_call: TRBJ2-2; clone_size: NA; d_call: TRBD1; cdr3_aa: CAMGQGNTGELFF; cdr3_nt: TGTGCCATGGGACAGGGAAATACCGGGGAGCTGTTTTTT
v_call: TRBV5-1; cdr3_length: 16; j_call: TRBJ2-1; clone_size: NA; d_call: TRBD2; cdr3_aa: CASSLVTSGPYNEQFF; cdr3_nt: TGCGCCAGCAGCTTGGTTACTAGCGGACCTTACAATGAGCAGTTCTTC
v_call: TRBV4-3; cdr3_length: 14; j_call: TRBJ2-7; clone_size: NA; d_call: TRBD1; cdr3_aa: CASSQVGQSYEQYF; cdr3_nt: TGCGCCAGCAGCCAAGTGGGACAGAGCTACGAGCAGTACTTC
v_call: TRBV18; cdr3_length: 15; j_call: TRBJ1-3; clone_size: few; d_call: NA; cdr3_aa: CASSPGQLSGNTIYF; cdr3_nt: TGTGCCAGCTCACCAGGACAGCTATCTGGAAACACCATATATTTT
v_call: TRBV29-1; cdr3_length: 14; j_call: TRBJ2-7; clone_size: NA; d_call: TRBD1; cdr3_aa: CSAKTGDSYYEQYF; cdr3_nt: TGCAGCGCCAAAACAGGGGACAGTTACTACGAGCAGTACTTC
v_call: TRBV10-3; cdr3_length: 13; j_call: TRBJ1-6; clone_size: NA; d_call: TRBD1; cdr3_aa: CAAGGELNSPLHF; cdr3_nt: TGTGCCGCAGGGGGAGAACTTAATTCACCCCTCCACTTT
v_call: TRBV5-1; cdr3_length: 14; j_call: TRBJ1-1; clone_size: NA; d_call: TRBD1; cdr3_aa: CASSPGTVNTEAFF; cdr3_nt: TGCGCCAGCAGCCCCGGGACAGTGAACACTGAAGCTTTCTTT
v_call: TRBV5-8; cdr3_length: 13; j_call: TRBJ2-3; clone_size: NA; d_call: NA; cdr3_aa: CASSFRGTDTQYF; cdr3_nt: TGTGCCAGCAGCTTTCGAGGAACAGATACGCAGTATTTT
v_call: TRBV6-6; cdr3_length: 15; j_call: TRBJ2-7; clone_size: NA; d_call: NA; cdr3_aa: CASSFDLQSSYEQYF; cdr3_nt: TGTGCCAGCAGTTTCGATTTACAGAGTTCCTACGAGCAGTACTTC
v_call: TRBV7-9; cdr3_length: 14; j_call: TRBJ2-7; clone_size: NA; d_call: TRBD1; cdr3_aa: CASSSDRVYDEQYF; cdr3_nt: TGTGCCAGCAGCTCGGACAGGGTATACGACGAGCAGTACTTC
v_call: TRBV9; cdr3_length: 15; j_call: TRBJ1-1; clone_size: NA; d_call: NA; cdr3_aa: CASSVGAQLVTEAFF; cdr3_nt: TGTGCCAGCAGCGTAGGAGCACAGTTGGTCACTGAAGCTTTCTTT